This T cell receptor beta chain was captured in a study of cytotoxic CD8 clonotypes in ibrutinib-treated CLL. Some clones are missing from TCRdb's copy, which holds only in-frame ones; the method was immunoSEQ multiplex PCR. This table has tens of thousands of clones, approximately 45% appearing once. The sequence was collected from a human donor with chronic lymphocytic leukemia. Sequences were derived from PBMCs, sampled before ibrutinib treatment.

The CDR3 loop reads CASSPDRSTDTQYF. CDR3 bases: TGTGCCAGCAGCCCGGACAGGAGCACAGATACGCAGTATTTT. The chain uses TRBV7-8 and TRBJ2-3; 7 nucleotides match TRBD1. V lost 5 bases, J lost 0 bases, and 2 bases stayed unmatched. The germline V gene encodes CDR1 SGHVS and CDR2 FQNEAQ. This CDR3 spans 14 amino acids.